The sequence of this T cell receptor (beta chain) was determined in a study of beta chain features in type 1 diabetes. Since all of the isolated RNA was reverse transcribed, expressed TCRB transcripts were what got sequenced. Sequencing used immunoSEQ multiplex PCR; TCRdb keeps in-frame clones, though not all of them. The sample lists approximately 120,000 clones; approximately 39% were seen once. The ends were cut back, 6 bases at V and 4 bases at J, with 10 bases in the middle. Germline CDR1 and CDR2: MNHEY and SMNVEV (reference sequence). The CDR3 loop spans 13 amino acids. This sequence joins TRBV27 and TRBJ1-3; D ambiguous. This TCR was recovered from a woman aged 18-35 years in good health. Sequencing input: stem cell memory CD4+ T cells from blood. CDR3 region: CASSLRSGNTIYF. The CDR3 DNA follows: TGTGCCAGCAGCCTACGATCCGGAAACACCATATATTTT.